This TCR beta chain was obtained from a study of blood T cells in healthy people across ages (dated by TCRdb to about 2015). At the level of the whole study: In model experiments, template switching captured roughly one uniquely barcoded TCR beta cDNA molecule for every two T cells. The study analyzed two additional independent replicas of 1 million unique cDNA reads from the same blood draw for two donors, one aged 18 to 30 and one aged 80 or older. To avoid experimental bias, donors of different ages were spread randomly across the sequencing lanes. Using deep sequencing normalized with unique cDNA molecular identifiers, the study measured how TCR beta repertoire diversity changes with age. Four age groups were formed from the donors: young (average roughly 16 years), middle-aged (less than 40), aged (around 62) and long-lived (less than 85). The study at large found these results: Bulk unsorted PBMC profiling prevented conclusive comparison of naive and antigen-experienced compartments. Observed TCR beta diversity per million T cells fell roughly linearly with age, and a significant reduction was already apparent by age roughly 40. Compared with the aged group, the long-lived group had more naive CD4+ T cells, fewer expanded clones and increased TCR diversity, a pattern suggesting age selection. The percentage of naive T cells measured by flow cytometry correlated strongly with observed TCR beta diversity. Because the CMV infection status of the donors was unknown, age-related changes in expanded clonotypes may potentially have been confounded. Estimates of total diversity based on one million sequenced T cells were considered lower bounds and underestimates.

The cysteine opens and the phenylalanine closes a CDR3 of 15 amino acids. CDR3 DNA is the only sequence kept; it has 45 bases, read in frame from the first base. Based on the germline V gene, the CDR1 and CDR2 sequences are SGDLS and YYNGEE. The roughly 42 donors, aged roughly 6 to 90 years, were systemically healthy Caucasian individuals from Russia. Roughly 9.5 milliliters of peripheral blood were drawn from each donor into EDTA-treated Vacutainer tubes. PBMCs were isolated by Ficoll-Paque density-gradient centrifugation, with at least 7 million obtained per sample. Total RNA, at least 5.5 micrograms per sample, was extracted from PBMCs with Trizol reagent. Naive CD45RAhigh/CD27high T cell percentages were measured by flow cytometry on a PBMC aliquot from every donor. The library was made by 5' RACE. The instrument was an Illumina HiSeq 2500. The second PCR ran for roughly 7 to 12 cycles and used a J-beta primer mix along with a sample-barcoded 5' primer. Each TCR beta cDNA molecule received a unique molecular identifier from a template-switch 5' adaptor carrying 12 random nucleotides. Each sample yielded at least 3 million CDR3-containing paired-end reads. First-strand cDNA was synthesized from all RNA with the Mint cDNA synthesis kit, primed by a TRBC-specific oligonucleotide. All cDNA was treated with uracil-DNA glycosylase and then went through a first 18-cycle PCR with the universal primers M1SS and BC2_uni_R. Turning to the authors' computational methods: For normalization, 1 million high-quality reads, each with a distinct molecular identifier, were randomly selected from each sample. Instead of being binned into consensus sequences, reads that shared molecular identifiers were thrown out. CDR3 identification, clonotype clustering and error correction used MiTCR with a Q25 quality threshold and the strictest error-elimination algorithm. A nonparametric unseen species model with Euler transformation was used to estimate a lower bound on total TCR beta diversity. TCRdb applied fastp at Q25 and MiXCR to the public reads, then kept only in-frame beta chains. Each CDR3 protein gets just one entry, which takes the most common genes and DNA from the rows behind it. These V and J calls originate from TCRdb's pipeline instead of the authors' own analysis. This sample gives 650,000 to 950,000 distinct CDR3 sequences in total; 40% to 50% of them show up just once. The leading ten clones occupy approximately 20% of the sample.

To note about this clonotype: What antigen it recognizes has not been identified. At one end the junction does not follow the germline gene, possibly because of a read error.

The sequenced sample consisted of blood. This receptor was obtained from a man in his 60s in good health. The V and J segments used are TRBV9 and TRBJ2-3; 7 bases in the junction line up with TRBD1. Here the CDR3 is given as CAGSVAGTDTDTQYF. The nucleotide sequence reads TGTGCCGGCAGCGTAGCAGGGACAGACACAGATACGCAGTATTTT.